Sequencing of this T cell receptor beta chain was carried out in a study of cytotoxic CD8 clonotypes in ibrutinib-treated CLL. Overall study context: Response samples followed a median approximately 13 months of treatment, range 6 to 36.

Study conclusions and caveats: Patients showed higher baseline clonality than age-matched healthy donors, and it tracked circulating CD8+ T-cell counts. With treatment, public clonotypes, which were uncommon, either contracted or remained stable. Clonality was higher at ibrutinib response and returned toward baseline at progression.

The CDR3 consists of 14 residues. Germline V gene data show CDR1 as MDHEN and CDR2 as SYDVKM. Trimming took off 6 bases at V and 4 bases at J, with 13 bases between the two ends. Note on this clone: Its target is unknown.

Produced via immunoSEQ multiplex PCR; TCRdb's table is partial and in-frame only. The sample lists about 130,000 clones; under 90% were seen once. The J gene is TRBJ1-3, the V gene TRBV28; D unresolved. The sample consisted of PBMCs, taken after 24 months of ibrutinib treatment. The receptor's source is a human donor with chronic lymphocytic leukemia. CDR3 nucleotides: TGTGCCAGCAGCCCCCAGTCGGAGGGAAACACCATATATTTT. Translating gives CASSPQSEGNTIYF.